A selection of T cell receptor beta chains follows, all from one sample in a study of T cells in narcolepsy. Only in-frame clones appear in the TCRdb table, and some are missing; sequencing was by immunoSEQ multiplex PCR. The sample yields almost 25,000 clones, just over 60% seen once. Material for sequencing was memory (CD45RA-) CD4+ T cells from blood. All receptors come from a human donor in good health. Each CDR3 is given with its conserved first and last residue. D genes are given only for firm matches. Size tells how often a clone was seen (once, few, many) or the class of an expanded clone, and some rows leave it out.

v_gene: TRBV5-1; d_gene: TRBD2; j_gene: TRBJ2-3; abundance: .; CDR3aa: CASSLALAASTDTQYF; CDR3nt: TGCGCCAGCAGCTTGGCCCTAGCGGCTAGCACAGATACGCAGTATTTT
v_gene: TRBV27; d_gene: TRBD2; j_gene: TRBJ2-1; abundance: .; CDR3aa: CASSFGTGTSGYNEQFF; CDR3nt: TGTGCCAGCAGTTTTGGTACCGGGACTAGCGGCTACAATGAGCAGTTCTTC
v_gene: TRBV30; d_gene: TRBD2; j_gene: TRBJ2-5; abundance: .; CDR3aa: CAWSVRTSGGRVVTQYF; CDR3nt: TGTGCCTGGAGTGTCAGGACTAGCGGGGGGAGGGTGGTCACCCAGTACTTC
v_gene: TRBV7-3; d_gene: .; j_gene: TRBJ2-2; abundance: .; CDR3aa: CASSLSTGQGELFF; CDR3nt: TGTGCCAGCAGCCTCTCGACCGGGCAGGGGGAGCTGTTTTTT
v_gene: TRBV30; d_gene: TRBD2; j_gene: TRBJ2-2; abundance: .; CDR3aa: CACMAGGGSTGELFF; CDR3nt: TGTGCCTGTATGGCGGGAGGAGGGAGCACCGGGGAGCTGTTTTTT
v_gene: TRBV2; d_gene: TRBD2; j_gene: TRBJ2-2; abundance: .; CDR3aa: CASTPGLAGKGGELFF; CDR3nt: TGTGCCAGCACTCCGGGACTAGCGGGGAAAGGCGGGGAGCTGTTTTTT
v_gene: TRBV27; d_gene: .; j_gene: TRBJ2-2; abundance: .; CDR3aa: CASSRQGPRGELFF; CDR3nt: TGTGCCAGCAGTCGCCAGGGCCCCCGCGGGGAGCTGTTTTTT
v_gene: TRBV19; d_gene: TRBD1; j_gene: TRBJ2-3; abundance: .; CDR3aa: CASSPGTGTDTQYF; CDR3nt: TGTGCCAGTAGCCCCGGGACAGGGACAGATACGCAGTATTTT
v_gene: TRBV2; d_gene: .; j_gene: TRBJ1-5; abundance: .; CDR3aa: CASSGTDVSQPQHF; CDR3nt: TGTGCCAGCAGTGGGACGGACGTAAGTCAGCCCCAGCATTTT
v_gene: TRBV6-1; d_gene: .; j_gene: TRBJ1-1; abundance: few; CDR3aa: CASSSRPPNTEAFF; CDR3nt: TGTGCCAGCAGTTCCCGGCCCCCCAACACTGAAGCTTTCTTT
v_gene: TRBV10-1; d_gene: .; j_gene: TRBJ2-3; abundance: .; CDR3aa: CASSSGGDTQYF; CDR3nt: TGCGCCAGCAGTTCTGGGGGGGATACGCAGTATTTT